This T cell receptor beta chain comes out of a study of T cells in Graves' hyperthyroidism and ophthalmopathy. Notes on the study in general: Most thyroid clonotypes expanded above 0.001 were also detected in blood.

Researchers barred patients who had uncontrolled infection, other autoimmune disease, pregnancy or lactation. The authors took PBMCs from roughly 9.5 ml fresh peripheral blood. Trimming removed 6 bases from V and 6 bases from J, with 24 bases in between. The germline gives CDR1 MNHEY, CDR2 SVGEGT. This CDR3 contains 16 residues. Amplified regions were TCR beta CDR3 sequences from RNA transcripts. HTBI primers were used for first-round RT-PCR of the TCR CDR3. One entry per CDR3 protein, called by TCRdb with MiXCR from the multiplex PCR reads. This table has about 420,000 distinct CDR3 sequences, more than 15% appearing once. This clonotype has ten or more counts. The target antigen is unknown.

The receptor was derived from a woman aged 18-29 years with Graves' hyperthyroidism. The V gene is TRBV6-2 or TRBV6-3, the J gene TRBJ2-7, with D hard to call. Sequenced sample: blood. CDR3 loop: CASRRTVRFRPSEQYF. The CDR3 DNA reads TGTGCCAGCAGACGCACTGTCCGGTTCCGGCCTTCCGAGCAGTACTTC.